This T cell receptor (beta chain) was retrieved from a study of shared clonotypes between healthy human individuals. General observations from the study: Generation of non-shared clonotypes was less probable than generation of clonotypes shared by all four donors.

The CDR3 totals 18 residues. Germline CDR1 ENHRY, CDR2 SYGVKD. J lost 3 bases, V lost 0 bases, and 11 bases had no gene match. The assay was immunoSEQ multiplex PCR, and TCRdb's table has in-frame clones only and misses some. The sample has more than 2,000,000 clones, around nine tenths seen once. For this clone: The antigen remains undetermined.

The origin of this receptor is a man aged 18-30 years in good health. The specimen sequenced was naive CD4+ T cells sorted from blood. Stated subset: CD45RA+ positively selected. The V call is TRBV10-3, the J call TRBJ1-2; 9 bases are shared with TRBD1. The CDR3 sequence: CAISESFWDRAADYGYTF. CDR3 coding DNA: TGTGCCATCAGTGAGTCGTTTTGGGACAGGGCTGCAGACTATGGCTACACCTTC.